A single sample is the source of the 5 T cell receptor beta chains below, sequenced in a study of CD8+CD57+ T cells in acquired aplastic anemia. It was patients with CD8+CD57+ cell expansion by flow cytometry who were chosen for sequencing. Profiling of TCR beta VDJ combinations and CDR3 sequences used genomic DNA as template. TCRdb recomputed calls from the reads with MiXCR, one row per CDR3 protein. Of about 260,000 distinct CDR3 sequences listed, around 82% were seen once; the top ten hold about two fifths. Sequenced input: sorted CD4+, CD8+, or CD8+CD57+ T cells (not recorded which) from PBMCs. The receptor set was obtained from a human donor with aplastic anemia.

The CDR3 nucleotides are TGTGCCAGCAGCCAGGTACCCGGGGAGAGTTTGTTCTTC. This codes for CASSQVPGESLFF. The chain is built from TRBV7-9 and TRBJ2-1; weak D call: TRBD2 (5 bases). Germline loops: CDR1 SEHNR, CDR2 FQNEAQ (reference sequence). V shed 5 bases and J shed 15 bases, with 20 bases lying between them. CDR3 size: 13 residues.

The chain employs TRBV11-3 and TRBJ2-7; 13 nucleotides align to TRBD2. V shed 4 bases, J shed 9 bases, and the junction held 3 bases outside the gene matches. The CDR3 runs 13 residues. The germline gives CDR1 SGHNT, CDR2 YENEEA. CDR3: CASSSGLAGMQYF. The CDR3 DNA reads as TGTGCCAGCAGCTCGGGACTAGCGGGGATGCAGTACTTC.

This chain connects TRBV7-8 to TRBJ1-5; no reliable D call. The CDR3 contains 19 residues. Trimming took 5 bases from V and 5 from J, leaving 28 bases between them. CDR1 and CDR2 (germline): SGHVS, FQNEAQ. CDR3 in amino acids: CASSAYSGKNTEAHQPQHF. The CDR3 DNA follows: TGTGCCAGCAGCGCCTACAGCGGAAAGAACACTGAAGCTCATCAGCCCCAGCATTTT.

V is TRBV2 and J is TRBJ2-7, with TRBD2 identical over 7 bases. J gave up 6 bases and V 6 bases, and 11 bases lay outside the gene matches. CDR1 and CDR2 (germline): SNHLY, FYNNEI. There are 14 residues in the CDR3. DNA of the CDR3: TGTGCCAGCAGCCAACTGGGACCGGGGGGCGAGCAGTACGTC. Its translation is CASSQLGPGGEQYV.

The J gene is TRBJ2-3, the V gene TRBV7-2; the D is unclear. The CDR3 covers 14 residues. The V and J ends lost 5 bases and 10 bases respectively, with 19 bases between them. Germline V gene data show CDR1 as SGHTA and CDR2 as FQGNSA. The CDR3 sequence: CASSLGLGPNAQYF. In nucleotides, the CDR3 is TGTGCCAGCAGCCTAGGGCTAGGTCCCAATGCGCAGTATTTT. The whole variable domain, remainder taken from reference TRBV7-2 and TRBJ2-3, is GAGVSQSPSNKVTEKGKDVELRCDPISGHTALYWYRQSLGQGLEFLIYFQGNSAPDKSGLPSDRFSAERTGGSVSTLTIQRTQQEDSAVYLCASSLGLGPNAQYFGPGTRLTVL.